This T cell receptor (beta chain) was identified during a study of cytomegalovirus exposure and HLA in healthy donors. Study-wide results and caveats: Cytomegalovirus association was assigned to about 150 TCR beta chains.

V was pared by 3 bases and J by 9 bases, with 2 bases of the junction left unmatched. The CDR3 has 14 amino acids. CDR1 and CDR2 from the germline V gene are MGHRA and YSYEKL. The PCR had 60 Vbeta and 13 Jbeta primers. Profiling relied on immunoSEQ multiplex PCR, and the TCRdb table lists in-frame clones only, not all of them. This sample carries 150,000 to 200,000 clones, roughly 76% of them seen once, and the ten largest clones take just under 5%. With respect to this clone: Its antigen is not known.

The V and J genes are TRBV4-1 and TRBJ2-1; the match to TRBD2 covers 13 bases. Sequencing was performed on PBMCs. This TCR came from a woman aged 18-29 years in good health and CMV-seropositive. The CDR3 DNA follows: TGCGCCAGCAGCCAGGGACTAGCGGGGTTTGAGCAGTTCTTC. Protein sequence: CASSQGLAGFEQFF.